The rows below give T cell receptor beta chains drawn from one sample of a study of blood T cell repertoires in COVID-19. Using immunoSEQ multiplex PCR, the repertoire was profiled, and TCRdb retains in-frame clones only, with some absent. The sample lists fewer than 15,000 clones, roughly 80% occurring once. Source material: peripheral blood. These receptors all come from a human donor in a cohort sampled during active COVID-19. Both conserved end residues are part of each CDR3. The D gene is left open where the match is weak. Only part of the rows carry a size: once, few, many, or a class if the clone is expanded.

D: NA
length: 14
V: TRBV7-9
J: TRBJ2-1
size: NA
DNA: TGTGCCAGCAGCTTAGTTCGGGGTAAAAATGAGCAGTTCTTC
CDR3: CASSLVRGKNEQFF

D: TRBD1
length: 14
V: TRBV28
J: TRBJ1-1
size: once
DNA: TGTGCCAGCGAGGACAGGGGGTTGGGCACTGAAGCTTTCTTT
CDR3: CASEDRGLGTEAFF

D: NA
length: 15
V: TRBV28
J: TRBJ2-7
size: NA
DNA: TGTGCCAGCAGTTTCTGGTCAGGCAGCTCCTACGAGCAGTACTTC
CDR3: CASSFWSGSSYEQYF

D: NA
length: 13
V: TRBV7-9
J: TRBJ2-3
size: NA
DNA: TGTGCCAGCAGTTGCGGCCGTGGGGATACGCAGTATTTT
CDR3: CASSCGRGDTQYF

D: TRBD1
length: 16
V: TRBV5-1
J: TRBJ1-6
size: once
DNA: TGCGCCAGCAGCTTTCGAACTGGACAGGGGTATTCACCCCTCCACTTT
CDR3: CASSFRTGQGYSPLHF

D: NA
length: 15
V: TRBV6-5
J: TRBJ2-1
size: NA
DNA: TGTGCCAGCAAGGCTAGTTGGGGGCTCTACAATGAGCAGTTCTTC
CDR3: CASKASWGLYNEQFF

D: NA
length: 18
V: TRBV9
J: TRBJ2-2
size: NA
DNA: TGTGCCAGCAGCGTAGGCCCCGGAGGGTCAAACGCCCCCGGGGAGCTGTTTTTT
CDR3: CASSVGPGGSNAPGELFF

D: NA
length: 18
V: TRBV3-1/TRBV3-2
J: TRBJ2-5
size: NA
DNA: TGTGCCAGCAGCCAAGATGAGAAGGAGGCGGGATACGAGGAGACCCAGTACTTC
CDR3: CASSQDEKEAGYEETQYF

D: NA
length: 13
V: TRBV28
J: TRBJ2-7
size: NA
DNA: TGTGCCAGCAGTTTCGGCGGCCCTAAGGAGCAGTACTTC
CDR3: CASSFGGPKEQYF

D: NA
length: 12
V: TRBV6-6
J: TRBJ2-1
size: NA
DNA: TGTGCCAGCACACCTACTCGGGATGAGCAGTTCTTC
CDR3: CASTPTRDEQFF

D: TRBD2
length: 17
V: TRBV9
J: TRBJ2-3
size: NA
DNA: TGTGCCAGCAGCTCCACGGCTAGCGGGAGGGCCACTGATACGCAGTATTTT
CDR3: CASSSTASGRATDTQYF

D: TRBD2
length: 18
V: TRBV5-1
J: TRBJ2-7
size: once
DNA: TGCGCCAGCAGCTTGGGGACAGTCGGACTAGCGGGGGCCTACGAGCAGTACTTC
CDR3: CASSLGTVGLAGAYEQYF

D: NA
length: 13
V: TRBV11-2
J: TRBJ2-7
size: NA
DNA: TGTGCCAGCAGCTTAGGCAGTTCCTACGAGCAGTACTTC
CDR3: CASSLGSSYEQYF

D: TRBD1
length: 14
V: TRBV27
J: TRBJ2-1
size: NA
DNA: TGTGCCAGCAGCTGGGGTCCAGGGGGCAATGAGCAGTTCTTC
CDR3: CASSWGPGGNEQFF

D: TRBD1
length: 16
V: TRBV18
J: TRBJ2-3
size: few
DNA: TGTGCCAGCTCACCTCCGGGACAGGGGGCCACGGATACGCAGTATTTT
CDR3: CASSPPGQGATDTQYF

D: TRBD1
length: 18
V: TRBV5-6
J: TRBJ1-5
size: NA
DNA: TGTGCCAGCAGCTTGTCGGCTTGGGACAGGGGGCGTCATCAGCCCCAGCATTTT
CDR3: CASSLSAWDRGRHQPQHF

D: TRBD2
length: 15
V: TRBV6-2/TRBV6-3
J: TRBJ2-1
size: NA
DNA: TGTGCCAGCAGCCTAGGACTAGCGGGTTACAATGAGCAGTTCTTC
CDR3: CASSLGLAGYNEQFF

D: NA
length: 13
V: TRBV12-3/TRBV12-4
J: TRBJ1-2
size: NA
DNA: TGTGCCAGCAGTTTAGGCAGGCGAAATGGCTACACCTTC
CDR3: CASSLGRRNGYTF

D: TRBD1
length: 14
V: TRBV28
J: TRBJ2-7
size: NA
DNA: TGTGCCAGCAGTCCCGGGACAGTTGTGACCGAGCAGTACTTC
CDR3: CASSPGTVVTEQYF

D: TRBD2
length: 18
V: TRBV5-1
J: TRBJ2-2
size: NA
DNA: TGCGCCAGCAGCTCCCCCGGCCTAGCGGGAGTAGACACCGGGGAGCTGTTTTTT
CDR3: CASSSPGLAGVDTGELFF

D: NA
length: 14
V: TRBV28
J: TRBJ2-4
size: once
DNA: TGTGCCAGCACAAGTACCAGGGCGGGGAACATTCAGTACTTC
CDR3: CASTSTRAGNIQYF

D: TRBD1
length: 15
V: TRBV6-6
J: TRBJ1-1
size: NA
DNA: TGTGCCAGCGGCCAACAGGGGGTGAAGATCACTGAAGCTTTCTTT
CDR3: CASGQQGVKITEAFF

D: TRBD1
length: 14
V: TRBV6-2/TRBV6-3
J: TRBJ2-1
size: NA
DNA: TGTGCCAGCAGTAGGGACAGGGGGGAAAATGAGCAGTTCTTC
CDR3: CASSRDRGENEQFF

D: NA
length: 14
V: TRBV5-1
J: TRBJ2-3
size: NA
DNA: TGCGCCAGCAGCTCGGGAGAGGGCACAGATACGCAGTATTTT
CDR3: CASSSGEGTDTQYF

D: NA
length: 16
V: TRBV5-1
J: TRBJ1-5
size: NA
DNA: TGCGCCAGCAGCTTGGGGACAACAGGGTCCAATCAGCCCCAGCATTTT
CDR3: CASSLGTTGSNQPQHF

D: TRBD2
length: 13
V: TRBV10-1
J: TRBJ2-1
size: NA
DNA: TGCGCCAGCAGCTCGTCCGGGACTAGCGTTCCGTTCTTC
CDR3: CASSSSGTSVPFF

D: TRBD2
length: 15
V: TRBV28
J: TRBJ2-7
size: NA
DNA: TGTGCCAGCAGCCCGGGACTAGCGGCCTCCTACGAGCAGTACTTC
CDR3: CASSPGLAASYEQYF

D: TRBD1
length: 15
V: TRBV19
J: TRBJ2-7
size: once
DNA: TGTGCCAGTAGTATTTCGACAGGGGACTTATACGAGCAGTACTTC
CDR3: CASSISTGDLYEQYF

D: TRBD2
length: 17
V: TRBV4-2
J: TRBJ2-7
size: NA
DNA: TGTGCCAGCAGCCAACGGGGGACTAGCGGGAGTTGGGACGAGCAGTACTTC
CDR3: CASSQRGTSGSWDEQYF

D: NA
length: 12
V: TRBV12-3/TRBV12-4
J: TRBJ2-1
size: NA
DNA: TGTGCCAGCAGCCCCAACGGTAATGAGCAGTTCTTC
CDR3: CASSPNGNEQFF

D: NA
length: 15
V: TRBV14
J: TRBJ1-3
size: many
DNA: TGTGCCAGCAGCCAACTAGAACACTCTGGAAACACCATATATTTT
CDR3: CASSQLEHSGNTIYF

D: NA
length: 13
V: TRBV24-1
J: TRBJ1-1
size: NA
DNA: TGTGCCACCAGCCTCGGGAAGAACACTGAAGCTTTCTTT
CDR3: CATSLGKNTEAFF

D: TRBD2
length: 18
V: TRBV4-3
J: TRBJ2-5
size: NA
DNA: TGCGCCAGCAGCCAAGAAAGCTCTAGCGGGAGTTTCTCGCAGACCCAGTACTTC
CDR3: CASSQESSSGSFSQTQYF

D: TRBD1
length: 16
V: TRBV7-3
J: TRBJ2-5
size: NA
DNA: TGTGCCAGCAGCCCCACGGGACAGGGCGGCAGGGAGACCCAGTACTTC
CDR3: CASSPTGQGGRETQYF

D: TRBD1
length: 16
V: TRBV24-1
J: TRBJ2-3
size: NA
DNA: TGTGCCACCAGTGCCCAGACAGGGAAATTGACAGATACGCAGTATTTT
CDR3: CATSAQTGKLTDTQYF

D: NA
length: 14
V: TRBV15
J: TRBJ2-1
size: NA
DNA: TGTGCCACCAGCAGAGACAGGGCCCATGTTGAGCAGTTCTTC
CDR3: CATSRDRAHVEQFF

D: TRBD1
length: 15
V: TRBV6-5
J: TRBJ1-1
size: NA
DNA: TGTGCCAGCAGTTACTCCGGGACAGCGAACACTGAAGCTTTCTTT
CDR3: CASSYSGTANTEAFF

D: NA
length: 12
V: TRBV5-6
J: TRBJ2-7
size: NA
DNA: TGTGCCAGCAGCTTGGGGGGGCACGAGCAGTACTTC
CDR3: CASSLGGHEQYF

D: NA
length: 13
V: TRBV21-1
J: TRBJ2-1
size: NA
DNA: TGTGCCAGCCCTAAGGACAGCTACAATGAGCAGTTCTTC
CDR3: CASPKDSYNEQFF

D: NA
length: 15
V: TRBV30
J: TRBJ2-7
size: once
DNA: TGTGCCTCAAGAGCGGGCGCCCTACTAGTATACGAGCAGTACTTC
CDR3: CASRAGALLVYEQYF

D: NA
length: 12
V: TRBV28
J: TRBJ2-7
size: NA
DNA: TGTGCCAGCAGTTCCCATCCCTACGAGCAGTACTTC
CDR3: CASSSHPYEQYF

D: TRBD1
length: 14
V: TRBV6-5
J: TRBJ2-7
size: NA
DNA: TGTGCCAGCAGTTTACCAGGGACAGGCTACGAGCAGTACTTC
CDR3: CASSLPGTGYEQYF

D: NA
length: 16
V: TRBV4-1
J: TRBJ2-1
size: NA
DNA: TGCGCCAGCAGCCTCCCGCCGGGACACCGGCTCCATGAGCAGTTCTTC
CDR3: CASSLPPGHRLHEQFF

D: NA
length: 14
V: TRBV27
J: TRBJ2-3
size: medium-sized
DNA: TGTGCCAGCAGTCCAGGGATTACCACAGATACGCAGTATTTT
CDR3: CASSPGITTDTQYF